The 18 T cell receptor beta chains in this list originate from one sample, sequenced in a study of identical twins. TCRdb reprocessed the 5' RACE reads with MiXCR, giving one entry per CDR3 protein. The sample consists of 500,000 to 700,000 distinct CDR3 sequences, roughly 7.1% of them appearing once. This sample was shared with a second study, whose subject was yellow fever vaccine responses in identical twins.

The specimen was PBMCs. These receptors were taken from a woman younger than 35 in good health.

This clonotype was counted many times. V gene TRBV6-2 or TRBV6-3 combines with J gene TRBJ1-5, with no clear D. The ends were cut back, 3 bases at V and 5 bases at J, with 8 bases in the middle. CDR1 is MNHEY, CDR2 SVGEGT, per germline. The CDR3 extends over 13 amino acids. The DNA for the CDR3 is TGTGCCAGCAGTTATGTGGCGGATCAGCCCCAGCATTTT. Amino acid sequence: CASSYVADQPQHF.

Written as DNA, the CDR3 is TGTGCCAGCACGGTTGGCCAGGGAGATACGCAGTATTTT. Translated: CASTVGQGDTQYF. The V and J genes are TRBV27 and TRBJ2-3, with D possibly matching TRBD1 (5 bases). The ends were cut back, 7 bases at V and 5 bases at J, with 13 bases in the middle. This CDR3 has 13 residues. Per germline, CDR1 MNHEY and CDR2 SMNVEV (reference sequence).

This clonotype was observed a few times. The chain uses TRBV11-2 and TRBJ2-1, with 8 bases lining up with TRBD2. Germline CDR1 SGHAT, CDR2 FQNNGV. This CDR3 has 16 residues. V shed 4 bases and J 6 bases; nucleotides not matched to a gene: 11. For the CDR3, the DNA is TGTGCCAGCAGCTCAAGAGGGCTAGCGGGCGCCAATGAGCAGTTCTTC. This gives the protein CASSSRGLAGANEQFF.

This clonotype was seen ten or more times. V usage is TRBV12-5 and J usage is TRBJ2-2; 12 positions match TRBD2. V was clipped by 7 bases and J by 7 bases; unmatched bases: 4. This CDR3 region has 14 residues. Germline lookup yields CDR1 LGHNT and CDR2 FRNRAP. CDR3: CASARLAGVGELFF. DNA of the CDR3: TGTGCTAGTGCCCGACTAGCGGGAGTCGGGGAGCTGTTTTTT.

Ten or more counts support this clonotype. The J gene is TRBJ1-4, the V gene TRBV12-3 or TRBV12-4; D is perhaps TRBD1 (5 bases). The V end lost 4 bases, the J end lost 3 bases, and 12 bases lay between the germline ends. The CDR3 loop spans 15 amino acids. CDR3 DNA: TGTGCCAGCAGTTCAGGGTCTGGGGCTAATGAAAAACTGTTTTTT. Translating it yields CASSSGSGANEKLFF.

This clonotype was observed at least ten times. The chain couples TRBV10-3 to TRBJ2-2; no firm D call. This CDR3 is built from 13 residues. V was cut by 2 bases and J by 5 bases, with 6 bases left in between. Germline-derived CDR1 and CDR2 are ENHRY and SYGVKD. For the CDR3, the DNA is TGTGCCATCAGTGAGAGAGTTACCGGGGAGCTGTTTTTT. Amino acid sequence: CAISERVTGELFF.

The V gene is TRBV7-9, the J gene TRBJ2-1, with 11 positions matching TRBD1. Germline V lookup: CDR1 SEHNR, CDR2 FQNEAQ (reference sequence). CDR3 size: 15 residues. Germline trimming cut 3 bases from V and 6 bases from J; bases unmatched to any gene: 4. CDR3 in DNA: TGTGCCAGCAGCTTTCCGGGACAGGGGGGCAATGAGCAGTTCTTC. It yields the protein CASSFPGQGGNEQFF.

This clonotype was recorded at least ten times. This chain links TRBV5-1 with TRBJ1-2; 9 bases are a match to TRBD1. This CDR3 comprises 15 residues. Trimming at V came to 4 bases and at J to 1 base, leaving 5 bases not matched to a gene. The V gene's germline CDR1 is SGHRS and CDR2 YFSETQ. This chain's CDR3 is CASSPGQGSNYGYTF. The CDR3 DNA reads TGCGCCAGCAGCCCTGGACAGGGGAGTAACTATGGCTACACCTTC.

The chain combines TRBV5-1 with TRBJ2-7, with 8 bases that match TRBD2. This CDR3 is built from 15 residues. The ends lost 5 bases at V and 3 bases at J; junction bases unmatched: 10. The germline CDR1 and CDR2 sequences are SGHRS and YFSETQ. The CDR3 nucleotides read TGCGCCAGCAGTCCCGGGACTAGTTCTTTCTACGAGCAGTACTTC. This codes for CASSPGTSSFYEQYF.

In this sample, this clonotype turned up many times. For the CDR3, the DNA is TGTGCCAGCAGCCAAGGGACAGGGAGGAACACTGAAGCTTTCTTT. Translated, it gives CASSQGTGRNTEAFF. The chain recombines TRBV3-1 with TRBJ1-1; 8 positions agree with TRBD1. The V and J ends lost 1 base and 1 base, in that order; junction bases with no gene match: 2. This CDR3 has 15 amino acids. Germline V gene sequence: CDR1 LGHDT, CDR2 YNNKEL (reference sequence).

The chain combines TRBV10-3 with TRBJ2-2; D perhaps matches TRBD1 (6 bases). The germline CDR1 and CDR2 sequences are ENHRY and SYGVKD. The CDR3 sequence is 18 residues long. Trimming cost V 0 bases and J 4 bases, with 18 bases left between them. CDR3 sequence reads: CAISESAGGGGITGELFF. Written as DNA, the CDR3 is TGTGCCATCAGTGAGTCAGCCGGTGGGGGCGGTATCACCGGGGAGCTGTTTTTT.

This chain uses TRBV28 with TRBJ2-3; 7 nucleotides match TRBD1. Germline V gene data show CDR1 as MDHEN and CDR2 as SYDVKM. The trim removed 6 bases at V and 7 bases at J, leaving 10 bases unmatched. The CDR3 length is 14 residues. The CDR3 coding sequence is TGTGCCAGCAGCACCGGGACCAGGGGGAATACGCAGTATTTT. Translated, it gives CASSTGTRGNTQYF.

This clonotype showed up just a few times. V is TRBV21-1 and J is TRBJ2-2; TRBD2 is the table's D call and was not checked against the DNA. TRBV21-1 is designated a pseudogene. This CDR3 is 20 amino acids long. CDR3: CASSKAPGLAGTGGTGELFF. CDR3 in DNA: TGTGCCAGCAGCAAAGCTCCGGGACTAGCGGGAACGGGCGGCACCGGGGAGCTGTTTTTT.

This clonotype was detected only a few times. The rearrangement uses TRBV6-1 and TRBJ1-2; weak D call: TRBD1 (6 bases). The ends were cut back, 7 bases at V and 8 bases at J, with 20 bases in the middle. This CDR3 has 14 amino acids. The germline V gene encodes CDR1 MNHNS and CDR2 SASEGT. The CDR3 sequence is CASILNQGFGGYTF. CDR3 nucleotides: TGTGCCAGCATCCTCAACCAGGGGTTCGGGGGCTACACCTTC.

CDR3 residues: CASSYPPYAEQYV. The CDR3 DNA reads as TGTGCCAGCAGTTACCCTCCTTATGCCGAGCAGTACGTC. The chain employs TRBV6-2 or TRBV6-3 and TRBJ2-7, with D unresolved. The CDR3 contains 13 residues. Trimming cost V 2 bases and J 6 bases, with 11 bases left between them. CDR1 is MNHEY and CDR2 is SVGEGT in the germline V gene.

This clonotype was seen ten or more times. The rearrangement links TRBV15 to TRBJ1-5; weak D call: TRBD1 (5 bases). The ends were cut back, 4 bases at V and 4 bases at J, with 11 bases in the middle. Germline V gene data show CDR1 as LNHNV and CDR2 as YYDKDF (reference sequence). This CDR3 comprises 14 residues. In DNA form, the CDR3 reads TGTGCCACCAGCACCGGGACGGAAAATCAGCCCCAGCATTTT. Its translation: CATSTGTENQPQHF.

The chain employs TRBV6-1 and TRBJ2-3; D not resolved. Trimming removed 4 bases from V and 4 bases from J, with 9 bases in between. Germline assignment: CDR1 MNHNS and CDR2 SASEGT. There are 13 residues in the CDR3. The CDR3 bases are TGTGCCAGCAGTGCCCGACGGGCAGATACGCAGTATTTT. This sequence encodes CASSARRADTQYF.

This clonotype was seen at least ten times. The chain couples TRBV5-1 to TRBJ2-7; TRBD2 matches at 8 bases. Losses at the gene ends were 1 base for V and 3 bases for J; bases not matched to a gene: 3. The CDR3 covers 14 residues. Germline CDR1 reads SGHRS; CDR2 reads YFSETQ. The DNA for the CDR3 is TGCGCCAGCAGCTTGACAACTAGCGGCTACGAGCAGTACTTC. This translates into CASSLTTSGYEQYF.